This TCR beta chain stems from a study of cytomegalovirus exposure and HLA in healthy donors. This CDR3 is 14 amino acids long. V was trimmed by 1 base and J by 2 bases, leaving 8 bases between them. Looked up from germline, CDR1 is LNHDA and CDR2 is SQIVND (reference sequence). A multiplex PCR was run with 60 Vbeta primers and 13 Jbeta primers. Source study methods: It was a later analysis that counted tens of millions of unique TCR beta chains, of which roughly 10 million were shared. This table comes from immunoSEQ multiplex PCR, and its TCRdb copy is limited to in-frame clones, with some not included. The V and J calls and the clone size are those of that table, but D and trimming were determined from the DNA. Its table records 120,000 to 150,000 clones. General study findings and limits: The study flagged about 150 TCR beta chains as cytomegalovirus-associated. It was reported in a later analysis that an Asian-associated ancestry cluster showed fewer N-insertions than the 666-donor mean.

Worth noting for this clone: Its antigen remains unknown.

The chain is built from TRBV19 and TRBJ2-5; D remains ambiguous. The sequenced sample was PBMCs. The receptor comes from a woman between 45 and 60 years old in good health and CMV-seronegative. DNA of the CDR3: TGTGCCAGTAGTATAGCCGTTCTACAAGAGACCCAGTACTTC. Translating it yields CASSIAVLQETQYF.